Listed here is a single TCR beta chain. This sample was taken from a study of Ad26.COV2.S vaccination and SARS-CoV-2 variants. In the study overall: Donor had been placed in the Ad26.COV2.S arm of the COV1001 trial. Ad26.COV2.S, an intramuscular injection, was given once or twice 56 days apart.

The protocol was immunoSEQ multiplex PCR, while the TCRdb copy is restricted to in-frame clones and leaves out a portion. The top ten clones hold under 4% of a sample with 300,000 to 500,000 clones, about nine tenths of them seen once. Trimming took 0 bases from V and 3 from J; bases not matched to a gene: 9. Germline V gene lookup returns CDR1 MGHRA and CDR2 YSYEKL. CDR3 length: 18 residues. As to treatment: roughly 18 received Ad26.COV2.S at low or high dose, single or two shots; about 5 received placebo; per-sample allocation not given. Sampling was done on day 63 after the first vaccine or placebo injection. An adult of 18-55 years in Boston served as donor.

V is TRBV4-1 and J is TRBJ2-2; 8 bases match TRBD2. Sequenced here: peripheral blood, sampled in a trial of Ad26.COV2.S vaccine versus placebo. The clonotype originates from a person between 18 and 59 years old who received the Ad26.COV2.S COVID-19 vaccine or a placebo. CDR3: CASSQDPSGGPYTGELFF. The CDR3 coding sequence is TGCGCCAGCAGCCAAGATCCCAGCGGGGGCCCCTACACCGGGGAGCTGTTTTTT.